This T cell receptor beta chain originates from a study of blood T cell repertoires in COVID-19. Study as a whole: Sample material is recorded as cDNA or gDNA derived from T cells, B-cell-depleted T cells, or PBMCs.

Libraries were prepared by immunoSEQ multiplex PCR; TCRdb keeps only in-frame clonotypes and omits some of them. The data contain more than 80,000 clones, 82% of them singletons. This clone appeared once. The sequence came from a man aged 50-60 years with active or convalescent COVID-19. Material: peripheral blood.

In nucleotides, the CDR3 is TGCAGCGTTGGGACAGCTGCGAACTATGGCTACACCTTC. Encoded protein: CSVGTAANYGYTF. The V and J genes are TRBV29-1 and TRBJ1-2, with D possibly matching TRBD1 (6 bases). V gave up 4 bases and J gave up 2 bases, with 11 bases separating them. Germline values: CDR1 SQVTM, CDR2 ANQGSEA. CDR3 length: 13 amino acids.